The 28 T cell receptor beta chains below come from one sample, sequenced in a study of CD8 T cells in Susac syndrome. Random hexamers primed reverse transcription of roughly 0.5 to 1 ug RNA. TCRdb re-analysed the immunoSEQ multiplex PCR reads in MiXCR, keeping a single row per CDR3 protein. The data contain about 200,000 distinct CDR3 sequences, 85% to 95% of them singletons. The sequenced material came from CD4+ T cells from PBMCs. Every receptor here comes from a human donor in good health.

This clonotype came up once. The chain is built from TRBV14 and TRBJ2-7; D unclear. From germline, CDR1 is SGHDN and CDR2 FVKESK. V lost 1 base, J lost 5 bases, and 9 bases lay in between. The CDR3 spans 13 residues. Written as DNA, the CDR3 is TGTGCCAGCAGCCAAGCCGCCCCGAACGAGCAGTACTTC. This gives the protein CASSQAAPNEQYF.

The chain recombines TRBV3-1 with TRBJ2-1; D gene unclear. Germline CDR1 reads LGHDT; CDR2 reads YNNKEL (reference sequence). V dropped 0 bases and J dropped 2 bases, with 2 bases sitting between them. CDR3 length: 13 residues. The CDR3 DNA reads TGTGCCAGCAGCCAAGAGACCTACAATGAGCAGTTCTTC. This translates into CASSQETYNEQFF.

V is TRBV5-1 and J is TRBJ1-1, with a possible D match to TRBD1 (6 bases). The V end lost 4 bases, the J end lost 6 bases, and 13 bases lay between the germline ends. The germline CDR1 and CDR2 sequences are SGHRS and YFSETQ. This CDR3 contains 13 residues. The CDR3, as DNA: TGCGCCAGCAGCACCTTAGGACAGCCTGAAGCTTTCTTT. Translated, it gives CASSTLGQPEAFF. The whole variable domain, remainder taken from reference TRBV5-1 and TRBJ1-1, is KAGVTQTPRYLIKTRGQQVTLSCSPISGHRSVSWYQQTPGQGLQFLFEYFSETQRNKGNFPGRFSGRQFSNSRSEMNVSTLELGDSALYLCASSTLGQPEAFFGQGTRLTVV.

CDR3 in DNA: TGTGCCTGGACTACAGGGGGCACTGAAGCTTTCTTT. As protein: CAWTTGGTEAFF. J is TRBJ1-1 and V is TRBV30; 8 bases map to TRBD1. J was trimmed by 4 bases and V by 4 bases; bases with no gene match: 2. In germline, CDR1 is GTSNPN, CDR2 SVGIG (reference sequence). The CDR3 has 12 residues.

The CDR3 DNA sequence: TGTGCCAGCTCACCGATGAACACTGAAGCTTTCTTT. Its translation: CASSPMNTEAFF. The chain is built from TRBV18 and TRBJ1-1, with D uncertain. Trimming cost V 3 bases and J 0 bases, with 2 bases left between them. Looked up from germline, CDR1 is KGHSH and CDR2 is LQKENI. This CDR3 has 12 amino acids.

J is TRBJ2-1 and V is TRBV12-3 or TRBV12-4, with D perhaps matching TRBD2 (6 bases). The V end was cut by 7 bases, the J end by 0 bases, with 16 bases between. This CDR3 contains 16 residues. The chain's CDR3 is CASTLGEASSYNEQFF. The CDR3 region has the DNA TGTGCCAGCACCTTGGGGGAGGCTAGCTCCTACAATGAGCAGTTCTTC.

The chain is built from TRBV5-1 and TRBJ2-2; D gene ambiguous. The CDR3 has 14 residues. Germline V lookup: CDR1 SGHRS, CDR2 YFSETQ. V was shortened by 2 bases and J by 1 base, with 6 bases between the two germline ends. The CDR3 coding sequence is TGCGCCAGCAGCTTCAACGTGAACACCGGGGAGCTGTTTTTT. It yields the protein CASSFNVNTGELFF.

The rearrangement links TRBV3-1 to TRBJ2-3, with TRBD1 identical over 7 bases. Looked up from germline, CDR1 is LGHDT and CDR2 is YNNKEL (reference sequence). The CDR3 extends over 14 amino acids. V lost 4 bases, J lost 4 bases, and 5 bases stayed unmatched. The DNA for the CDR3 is TGTGCCAGCAGCCGCACAGGGGTGGCAGATACGCAGTATTTT. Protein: CASSRTGVADTQYF.

This chain's CDR3 is CSAGGDRGLDEQYF. Written as DNA, the CDR3 is TGCAGTGCCGGCGGGGACAGGGGGCTCGACGAGCAGTACTTC. The chain has TRBV20-1 and TRBJ2-7; TRBD1 matches 12 bases. CDR3 length: 14 residues. The V segment lost 6 bases and the J segment 5 bases; nucleotides outside the gene matches: 8. Germline V gene sequence: CDR1 DFQATT, CDR2 SNEGSKA (reference sequence).

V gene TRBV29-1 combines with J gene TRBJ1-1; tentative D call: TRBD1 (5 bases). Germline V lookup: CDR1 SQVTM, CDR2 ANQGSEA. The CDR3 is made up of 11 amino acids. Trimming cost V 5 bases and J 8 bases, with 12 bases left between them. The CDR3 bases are TGCAGCGTTAGCCGGGACGACGAAGCTTTCTTT. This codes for CSVSRDDEAFF.

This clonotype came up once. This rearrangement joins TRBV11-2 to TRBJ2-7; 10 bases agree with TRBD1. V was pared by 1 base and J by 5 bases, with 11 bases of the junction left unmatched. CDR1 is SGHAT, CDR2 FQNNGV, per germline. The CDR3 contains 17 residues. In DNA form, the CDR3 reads TGTGCCAGCAGCTTAGTCGGGACCGGGACAGGGGTAGACGAGCAGTACTTC. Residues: CASSLVGTGTGVDEQYF.

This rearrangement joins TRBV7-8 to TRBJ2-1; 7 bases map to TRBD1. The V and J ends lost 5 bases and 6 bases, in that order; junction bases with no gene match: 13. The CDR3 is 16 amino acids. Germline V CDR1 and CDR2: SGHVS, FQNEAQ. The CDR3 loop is CASSPGQLASGNEQFF. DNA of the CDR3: TGTGCCAGCAGCCCGGGACAGCTCGCATCGGGCAATGAGCAGTTCTTC.

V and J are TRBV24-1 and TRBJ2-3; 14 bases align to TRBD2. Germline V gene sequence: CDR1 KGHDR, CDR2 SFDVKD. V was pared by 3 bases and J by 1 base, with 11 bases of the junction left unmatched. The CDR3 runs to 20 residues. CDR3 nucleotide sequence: TGTGCCACCAGTGATACAGGAAGACTAGCGGGAGGGCCTGGCACAGATACGCAGTATTTT. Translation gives CATSDTGRLAGGPGTDTQYF.

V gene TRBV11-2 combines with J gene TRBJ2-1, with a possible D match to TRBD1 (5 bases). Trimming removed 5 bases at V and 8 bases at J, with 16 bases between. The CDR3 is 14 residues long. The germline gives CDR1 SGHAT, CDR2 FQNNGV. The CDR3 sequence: CASSRGGAEHEQFF. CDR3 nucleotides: TGTGCCAGCAGCCGTGGTGGGGCCGAGCATGAGCAGTTCTTC.

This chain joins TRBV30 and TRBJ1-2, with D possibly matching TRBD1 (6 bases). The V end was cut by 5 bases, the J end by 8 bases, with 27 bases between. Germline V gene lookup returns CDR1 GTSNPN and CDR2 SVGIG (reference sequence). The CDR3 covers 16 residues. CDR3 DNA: TGTGCCTGGGGGAAAACAGGGAGGGTTGCCTCTGGGGGCTACACCTTC. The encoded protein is CAWGKTGRVASGGYTF.

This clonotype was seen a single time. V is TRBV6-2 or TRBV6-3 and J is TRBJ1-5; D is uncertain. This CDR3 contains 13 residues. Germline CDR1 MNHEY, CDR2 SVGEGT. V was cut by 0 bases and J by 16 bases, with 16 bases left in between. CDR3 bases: TGTGCCAGCAGTTACTCGGCAACAGCCTTCTTCCATTTT. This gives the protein CASSYSATAFFHF.

The CDR3 DNA follows: TGTGCCTCAAACTCAGGGGACACCGGGGAGCTGTTTTTT. Translation gives CASNSGDTGELFF. The rearrangement links TRBV24-1 to TRBJ2-2; D is possibly TRBD1 (6 bases). Germline assignment: CDR1 KGHDR and CDR2 SFDVKD. Trimming took 12 bases from V and 3 from J, leaving 13 bases between them. The CDR3 totals 13 residues.

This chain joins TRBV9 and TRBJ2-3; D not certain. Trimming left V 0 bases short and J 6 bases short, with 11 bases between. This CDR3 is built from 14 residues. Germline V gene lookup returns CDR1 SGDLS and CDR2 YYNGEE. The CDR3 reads CASSVEGAPDTQYF. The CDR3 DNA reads TGTGCCAGCAGCGTAGAGGGCGCGCCGGATACGCAGTATTTT.

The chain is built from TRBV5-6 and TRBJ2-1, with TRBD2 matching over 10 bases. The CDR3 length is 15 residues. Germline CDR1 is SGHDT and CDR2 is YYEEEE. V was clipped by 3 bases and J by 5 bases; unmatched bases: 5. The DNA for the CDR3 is TGTGCCAGCAGCTCCCTAGCGGGGGACAACAATGAGCAGTTCTTC. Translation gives CASSSLAGDNNEQFF.

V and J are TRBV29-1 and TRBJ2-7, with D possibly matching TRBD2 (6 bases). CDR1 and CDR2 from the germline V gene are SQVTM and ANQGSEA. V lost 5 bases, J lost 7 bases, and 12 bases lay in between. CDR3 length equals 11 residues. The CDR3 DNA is TGCAGCGTTACCTTGGGGGGTGAGCAGTACTTC. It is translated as CSVTLGGEQYF.

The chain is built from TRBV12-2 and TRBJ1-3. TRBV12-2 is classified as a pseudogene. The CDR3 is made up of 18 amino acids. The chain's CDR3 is CASRLILLGQRKRNTIYF. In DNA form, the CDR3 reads TGTGCAAGTCGCCTAATCCTCCTAGGTCAACGCAAGAGGAACACCATATATTTT.

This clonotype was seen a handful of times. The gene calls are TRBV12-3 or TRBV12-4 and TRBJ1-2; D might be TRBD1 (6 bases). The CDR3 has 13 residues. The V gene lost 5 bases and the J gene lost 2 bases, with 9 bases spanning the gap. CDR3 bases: TGTGCCAGCAGTCCCGACAGGAACTATGGCTACACCTTC. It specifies CASSPDRNYGYTF.

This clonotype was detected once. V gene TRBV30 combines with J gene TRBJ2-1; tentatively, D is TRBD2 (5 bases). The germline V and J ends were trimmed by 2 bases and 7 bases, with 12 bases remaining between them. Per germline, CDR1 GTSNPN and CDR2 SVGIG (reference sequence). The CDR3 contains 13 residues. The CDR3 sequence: CAWSTLTGNEQFF. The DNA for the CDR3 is TGTGCCTGGAGTACCCTCACGGGGAATGAGCAGTTCTTC.

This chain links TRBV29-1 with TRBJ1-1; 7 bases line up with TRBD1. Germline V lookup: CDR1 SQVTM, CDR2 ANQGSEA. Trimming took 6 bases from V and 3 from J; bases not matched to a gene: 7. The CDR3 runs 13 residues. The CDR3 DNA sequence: TGCAGCGTAGAGACAGGGCGAGACACTGAAGCTTTCTTT. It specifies CSVETGRDTEAFF.

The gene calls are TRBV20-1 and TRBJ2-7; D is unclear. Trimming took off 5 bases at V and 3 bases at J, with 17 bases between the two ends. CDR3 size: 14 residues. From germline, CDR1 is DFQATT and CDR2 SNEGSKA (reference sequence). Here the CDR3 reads CSARNDIANYEQYV. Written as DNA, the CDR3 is TGCAGTGCTCGAAACGACATTGCCAACTACGAGCAGTACGTC.

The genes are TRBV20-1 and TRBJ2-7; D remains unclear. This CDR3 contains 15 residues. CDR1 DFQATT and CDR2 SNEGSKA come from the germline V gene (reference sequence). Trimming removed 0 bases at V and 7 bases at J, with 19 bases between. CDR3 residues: CSARDWNSSFVEQYF. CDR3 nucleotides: TGCAGTGCTAGAGATTGGAACAGCTCGTTTGTGGAGCAGTACTTC.

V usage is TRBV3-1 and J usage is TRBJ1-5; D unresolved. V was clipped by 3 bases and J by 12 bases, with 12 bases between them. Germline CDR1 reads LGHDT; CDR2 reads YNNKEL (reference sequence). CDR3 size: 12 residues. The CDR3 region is CASSHPGRGQHF. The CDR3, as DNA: TGTGCCAGCAGCCACCCCGGTCGGGGCCAGCATTTT. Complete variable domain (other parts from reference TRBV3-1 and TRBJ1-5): DTAVSQTPKYLVTQMGNDKSIKCEQNLGHDTMYWYKQDSKKFLKIMFSYNNKELIINETVPNRFSPKSPDKAHLNLHINSLELGDSAVYFCASSHPGRGQHFGDGTRLSIL.

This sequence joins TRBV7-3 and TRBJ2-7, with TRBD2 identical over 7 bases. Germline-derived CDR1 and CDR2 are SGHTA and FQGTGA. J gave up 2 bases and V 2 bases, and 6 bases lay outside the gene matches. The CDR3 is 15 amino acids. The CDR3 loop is CASSLPRLAAYEQYV. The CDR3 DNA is TGTGCCAGCAGCTTACCAAGGCTAGCGGCCTACGAGCAGTACGTC.